The next 21 T cell receptor beta chains were all read from a single sample in a study of cytomegalovirus exposure and HLA in healthy donors. Primers: 60 Vbeta forward and 13 Jbeta reverse. Profiled with immunoSEQ multiplex PCR; TCRdb holds only in-frame clones, not every one. In the table there are about 43,000 clones, 60% to 80% of which are singletons. Source material: PBMCs. All receptors derive from a man aged 25 to 45 in good health and CMV-seronegative.

This clone occurred once. This sequence joins TRBV5-1 and TRBJ2-2; 7 nucleotides match TRBD2. The CDR3 runs to 15 residues. Germline loops: CDR1 SGHRS, CDR2 YFSETQ. The V and J ends lost 0 bases and 5 bases, in that order; junction bases with no gene match: 4. CDR3 in amino acids: CASSLGTRLTGELFF. CDR3 sequence (DNA): TGCGCCAGCAGCTTGGGGACTAGGTTAACCGGGGAGCTGTTTTTT.

The CDR3 sequence: CASSQLLSGEANEQFF. CDR3 in DNA: TGCGCCAGCAGCCAGCTCCTTAGCGGAGAAGCCAATGAGCAGTTCTTC. The chain uses TRBV4-1 and TRBJ2-1; possibly TRBD2 for D (6 bases). The CDR3 has 16 amino acids. The germline CDR1 and CDR2 sequences are MGHRA and YSYEKL. Trimming took off 3 bases at V and 6 bases at J, with 18 bases between the two ends.

This rearrangement joins TRBV10-3 to TRBJ2-1; D remains ambiguous. The V and J ends lost 6 bases and 0 bases respectively, with 15 bases between them. The CDR3 sequence is 16 residues long. Germline CDR1 and CDR2: ENHRY and SYGVKD. Here the CDR3 DNA reads TGTGCCATCAGGTCCCCTGGCAAATTCTCCTACAATGAGCAGTTCTTC. It is translated as CAIRSPGKFSYNEQFF.

The CDR3 DNA follows: TGTGCTAGTGCCCCTCCGGGGTTGCACACTGAAGCTTTCTTT. Amino acids: CASAPPGLHTEAFF. The chain couples TRBV12-5 to TRBJ1-1, with D uncertain. The CDR3 has 14 amino acids. Trimming removed 7 bases from V and 3 bases from J, with 15 bases in between. In germline, CDR1 is LGHNT, CDR2 FRNRAP.

In DNA, the CDR3 is TGTGCCAGCACCCAGGGACAGGGGGCAGTCGGCTATGGCTACACCTTC. This translates into CASTQGQGAVGYGYTF. J is TRBJ1-2 and V is TRBV2; 12 bases map to TRBD1. This CDR3 is 16 amino acids long. The ends lost 7 bases at V and 4 bases at J; junction bases unmatched: 10. Germline V gene lookup returns CDR1 SNHLY and CDR2 FYNNEI.

The chain employs TRBV5-4 and TRBJ1-1; D perhaps matches TRBD1 (6 bases). Germline V gene sequence: CDR1 SGHNT, CDR2 YYREEE (reference sequence). The CDR3 is 14 residues long. Trimming took off 1 base at V and 5 bases at J, with 12 bases between the two ends. The CDR3 is CASSLIGGRTEAFF. CDR3 nucleotides: TGTGCCAGCAGCTTGATCGGGGGGCGTACTGAAGCTTTCTTT. Together with reference TRBV5-4 and TRBJ1-1, the CDR3 gives the full variable domain: ETGVTQSPTHLIKTRGQQVTLRCSSQSGHNTVSWYQQALGQGPQFIFQYYREEENGRGNFPPRFSGLQFPNYSSELNVNALELDDSALYLCASSLIGGRTEAFFGQGTRLTVV.

With respect to this clone: At one end the junction does not follow the germline gene, possibly because of a read error. The chain uses TRBV28 and TRBJ2-7, with 9 bases identical to TRBD2. This CDR3 region has 13 residues. Germline assignment: CDR1 MDHEN and CDR2 SYDVKM. The CDR3 DNA is TGTGCCAGCAGTTTATCTCATCTAGCGGGATATGACTTC. Translating gives CASSLSHLAGYDF.

The rearrangement joins TRBV18 to TRBJ2-5; 14 bases are a match to TRBD2. V shed 5 bases and J 4 bases; nucleotides not matched to a gene: 9. Per the germline V gene, CDR1 is KGHSH and CDR2 is LQKENI. This CDR3 comprises 17 residues. CDR3 protein: CASSSGLAGVSGETQYF. The CDR3 DNA is TGTGCCAGCTCATCGGGACTAGCGGGAGTTTCGGGAGAGACCCAGTACTTC.

The genes are TRBV27 and TRBJ2-7, with 7 bases lining up with TRBD1. Losses at the gene ends were 4 bases for V and 0 bases for J; bases not matched to a gene: 6. The CDR3 contains 15 residues. Germline CDR1 MNHEY, CDR2 SMNVEV (reference sequence). This CDR3 reads CASSSGQAYSYEQYF. As DNA, the CDR3 is TGTGCCAGCAGTTCAGGACAGGCATACTCCTACGAGCAGTACTTC.

The V call is TRBV4-1, the J call TRBJ2-2; 9 bases match TRBD2. Losses at the gene ends were 4 bases for V and 5 bases for J; bases not matched to a gene: 8. The CDR3 sequence is 16 residues long. CDR1 is MGHRA and CDR2 is YSYEKL in the germline V gene. The CDR3 here is CASSLFSGRETGELFF. As DNA, the CDR3 is TGCGCCAGCAGCCTTTTTAGCGGGAGAGAGACCGGGGAGCTGTTTTTT.

V is TRBV4-1 and J is TRBJ2-5; 9 nucleotides match TRBD1. The CDR3 is 22 residues long. J was trimmed by 1 base and V by 1 base; bases with no gene match: 22. Germline V gene lookup returns CDR1 MGHRA and CDR2 YSYEKL. The DNA for the CDR3 is TGCGCCAGCAGCCAAGGTCCGACAGGGGGGAAAGAGTTGCTGGTGGTCCAAGAGACCCAGTACTTC. Protein product: CASSQGPTGGKELLVVQETQYF.

The chain uses TRBV30 and TRBJ2-2, with D perhaps matching TRBD1 (7 bases). This CDR3 spans 15 amino acids. CDR1 and CDR2 from the germline V gene are GTSNPN and SVGIG (reference sequence). The V and J ends lost 1 base and 7 bases respectively, with 16 bases between them. CDR3 sequence: CAWSDQGGKVGELFF. In DNA form, the CDR3 reads TGTGCCTGGAGTGACCAGGGGGGCAAGGTCGGGGAGCTGTTTTTT. Combining the CDR3 with reference TRBV30 and TRBJ2-2 gives the whole variable domain SQTIHQWPATLVQPVGSPLSLECTVEGTSNPNLYWYRQAAGRGLQLLFYSVGIGQISSEVPQNLSASRPQDRQFILSSKKLLLSDSGFYLCAWSDQGGKVGELFFGEGSRLTVL.

This rearrangement joins TRBV5-4 to TRBJ2-2; 7 bases are a match to TRBD1. CDR3 size: 14 residues. J was trimmed by 3 bases and V by 4 bases; bases with no gene match: 3. Germline V lookup: CDR1 SGHNT, CDR2 YYREEE (reference sequence). Written as DNA, the CDR3 is TGTGCCAGCAGCACCGGACAGGACACCGGGGAGCTGTTTTTT. Translation: CASSTGQDTGELFF.

The V gene is TRBV4-3, the J gene TRBJ1-4; D is ambiguous. Germline V gene sequence: CDR1 LGHNA, CDR2 YSLEER. The ends were cut back, 0 bases at V and 0 bases at J, with 5 bases in the middle. This CDR3 is built from 15 residues. The CDR3 DNA is TGCGCCAGCAGCCAAGACGTTGCAACTAATGAAAAACTGTTTTTT. Translation: CASSQDVATNEKLFF.

This clone was recorded a few times. The chain has TRBV5-4 and TRBJ1-1, with a tentative D call TRBD1 (6 bases). The CDR3 covers 15 residues. V shed 5 bases and J shed 1 base, with 15 bases lying between them. Germline V gene data show CDR1 as SGHNT and CDR2 as YYREEE (reference sequence). The CDR3 region has the DNA TGTGCCAGCAGTCGAGAAGGGGGTCAGAACACTGAAGCTTTCTTT. Residues: CASSREGGQNTEAFF.

A few counts support this clone. J is TRBJ2-2 and V is TRBV28; 9 nucleotides match TRBD2. Losses at the gene ends were 1 base for V and 0 bases for J; bases not matched to a gene: 3. The CDR3 spans 17 residues. Germline values: CDR1 MDHEN, CDR2 SYDVKM. This CDR3 is CASSLSIAGANTGELFF. CDR3 DNA sequence: TGTGCCAGCAGTTTATCGATAGCGGGAGCGAACACCGGGGAGCTGTTTTTT.

The DNA for the CDR3 is TGCAGCGTCGGGTCGGGTGCCCCGAACACCGGGGAGCTGTTTTTT. Residues: CSVGSGAPNTGELFF. The chain joins TRBV29-1 to TRBJ2-2; D gene uncertain. Trimming took 6 bases from V and 0 from J, leaving 14 bases between them. The germline CDR1 and CDR2 sequences are SQVTM and ANQGSEA. CDR3 length: 15 amino acids.

V and J are TRBV4-1 and TRBJ1-2; D is unclear. This CDR3 is 18 amino acids long. The germline CDR1 and CDR2 sequences are MGHRA and YSYEKL. Trimming left V 0 bases short and J 4 bases short, with 21 bases between. The chain's CDR3 is CASSQERARGGHGYGYTF. CDR3 DNA sequence: TGCGCCAGCAGCCAAGAGAGGGCACGAGGAGGGCATGGCTATGGCTACACCTTC.

The chain links TRBV12-2 to TRBJ2-7; TRBD1 is the table's D call, not checked against the DNA. TRBV12-2 is a listed pseudogene. The CDR3 extends over 16 amino acids. The CDR3 loop reads CASRSKPGQRLYEQYF. The CDR3 DNA follows: TGTGCAAGTCGCTCTAAACCGGGACAGCGCCTTTACGAGCAGTACTTC.

The chain combines TRBV2 with TRBJ1-6, with 8 bases aligning to TRBD1. The CDR3 runs to 13 residues. Unmatched junction bases numbered 11, after V lost 6 bases and J lost 16 bases. CDR1 and CDR2 from the germline V gene are SNHLY and FYNNEI. CDR3 bases: TGTGCCAGCAGCGAGACAGGGGCGGCGTCTCTCCACTTT. Its protein is CASSETGAASLHF.

Points on this clone: The junction departs from germline at one end; a sequencing error may be responsible. The chain is built from TRBV7-9 and TRBJ2-2; 12 bases match TRBD2. This CDR3 contains 16 residues. The V gene's germline CDR1 is SEHNR and CDR2 FQNEAQ (reference sequence). CDR3 sequence: CVSTLAGGPNTGELFF. The CDR3 DNA reads TGTGTCAGCACCCTAGCGGGAGGGCCGAACACCGGGGAGCTGTTTTTT. The variable domain in full, completed from reference TRBV7-9 and TRBJ2-2, reads DTGVSQNPRHKITKRGQNVTFRCDPISEHNRLYWYRQTLGQGPEFLTYFQNEAQLEKSRLLSDRFSAERPKGSFSTLEIQRTEQGDSAMYLCVSTLAGGPNTGELFFGEGSRLTVL.